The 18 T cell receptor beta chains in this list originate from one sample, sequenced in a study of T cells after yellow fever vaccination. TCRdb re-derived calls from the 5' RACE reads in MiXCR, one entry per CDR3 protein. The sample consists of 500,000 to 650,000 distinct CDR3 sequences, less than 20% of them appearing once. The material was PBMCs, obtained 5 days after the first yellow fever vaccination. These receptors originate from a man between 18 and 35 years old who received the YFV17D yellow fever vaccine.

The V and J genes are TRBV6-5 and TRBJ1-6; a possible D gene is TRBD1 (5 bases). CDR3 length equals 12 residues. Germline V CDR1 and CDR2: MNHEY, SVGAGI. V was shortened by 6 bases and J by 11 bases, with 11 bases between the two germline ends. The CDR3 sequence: CASSRVGAPLHF. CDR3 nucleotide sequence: TGTGCCAGCAGCCGTGTAGGGGCACCCCTCCACTTT.

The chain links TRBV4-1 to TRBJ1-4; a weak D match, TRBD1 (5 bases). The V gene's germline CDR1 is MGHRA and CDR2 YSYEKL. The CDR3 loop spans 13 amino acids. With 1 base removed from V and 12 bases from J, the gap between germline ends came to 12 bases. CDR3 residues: CASSQAGEGELFF. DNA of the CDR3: TGCGCCAGCAGCCAAGCGGGGGAGGGAGAACTGTTTTTT.

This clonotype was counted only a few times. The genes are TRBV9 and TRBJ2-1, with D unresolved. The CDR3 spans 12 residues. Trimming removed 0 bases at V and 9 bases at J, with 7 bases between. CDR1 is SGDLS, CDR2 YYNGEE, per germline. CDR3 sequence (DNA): TGTGCCAGCAGCGTAGGATCCTCTGAGCAGTTCTTC. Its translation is CASSVGSSEQFF.

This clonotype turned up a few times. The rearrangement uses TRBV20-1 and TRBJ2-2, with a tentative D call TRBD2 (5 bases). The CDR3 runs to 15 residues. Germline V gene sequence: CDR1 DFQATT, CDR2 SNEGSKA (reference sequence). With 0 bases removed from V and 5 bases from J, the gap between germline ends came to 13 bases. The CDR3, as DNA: TGCAGTGCTAGAGATCGGTTGTCGGGGACCGGGGAGCTGTTTTTT. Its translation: CSARDRLSGTGELFF.

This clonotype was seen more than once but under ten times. CDR3 residues: CASSQDLWGASYGYTF. CDR3 nucleotides: TGCGCCAGCAGCCAAGATTTATGGGGGGCGTCGTATGGCTACACCTTC. The V and J genes are TRBV4-3 and TRBJ1-2; D might be TRBD1 (6 bases). The germline V and J ends were trimmed by 0 bases and 5 bases, with 16 bases remaining between them. The CDR3 runs to 16 residues. The germline V gene encodes CDR1 LGHNA and CDR2 YSLEER.

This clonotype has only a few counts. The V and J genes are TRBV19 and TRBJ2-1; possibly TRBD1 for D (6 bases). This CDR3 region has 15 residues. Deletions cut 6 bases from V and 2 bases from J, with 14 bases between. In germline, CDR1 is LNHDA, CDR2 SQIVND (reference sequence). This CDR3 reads CASSITGPPYNEQFF. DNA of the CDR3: TGTGCCAGTAGCATCACAGGGCCCCCCTACAATGAGCAGTTCTTC. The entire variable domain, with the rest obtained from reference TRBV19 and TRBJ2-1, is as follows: DGGITQSPKYLFRKEGQNVTLSCEQNLNHDAMYWYRQDPGQGLRLIYYSQIVNDFQKGDIAEGYSVSREKKESFPLTVTSAQKNPTAFYLCASSITGPPYNEQFFGPGTRLTVL.

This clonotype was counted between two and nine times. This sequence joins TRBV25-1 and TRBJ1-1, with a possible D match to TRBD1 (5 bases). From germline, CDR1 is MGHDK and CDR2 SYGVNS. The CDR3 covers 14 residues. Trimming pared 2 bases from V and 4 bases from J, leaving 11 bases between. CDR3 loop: CASSEGGRITEAFF. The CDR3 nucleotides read TGTGCCAGCAGTGAAGGGGGTAGGATCACTGAAGCTTTCTTT.

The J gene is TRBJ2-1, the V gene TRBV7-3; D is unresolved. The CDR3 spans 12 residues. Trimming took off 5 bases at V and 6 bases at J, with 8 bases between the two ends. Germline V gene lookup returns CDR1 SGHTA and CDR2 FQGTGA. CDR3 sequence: CASSAASNEQFF. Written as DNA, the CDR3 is TGTGCCAGCAGCGCCGCTAGCAATGAGCAGTTCTTC. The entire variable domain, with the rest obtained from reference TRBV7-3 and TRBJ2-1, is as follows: GAGVSQTPSNKVTEKGKYVELRCDPISGHTALYWYRQSLGQGPEFLIYFQGTGAADDSGLPNDRFFAVRPEGSVSTLKIQRTERGDSAVYLCASSAASNEQFFGPGTRLTVL.

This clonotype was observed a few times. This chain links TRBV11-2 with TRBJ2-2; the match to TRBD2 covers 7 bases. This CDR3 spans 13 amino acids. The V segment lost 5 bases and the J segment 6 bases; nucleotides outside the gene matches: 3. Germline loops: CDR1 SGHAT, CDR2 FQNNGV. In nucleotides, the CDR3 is TGTGCCAGCAGCATTGGGAGGGCCGGGGAGCTGTTTTTT. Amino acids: CASSIGRAGELFF.

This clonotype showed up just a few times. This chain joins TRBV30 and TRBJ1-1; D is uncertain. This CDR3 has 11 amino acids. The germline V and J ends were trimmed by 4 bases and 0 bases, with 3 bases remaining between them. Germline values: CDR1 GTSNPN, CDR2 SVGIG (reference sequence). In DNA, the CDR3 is TGTGCCTGGACCCTGAACACTGAAGCTTTCTTT. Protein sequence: CAWTLNTEAFF. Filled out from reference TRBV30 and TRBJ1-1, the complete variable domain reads SQTIHQWPATLVQPVGSPLSLECTVEGTSNPNLYWYRQAAGRGLQLLFYSVGIGQISSEVPQNLSASRPQDRQFILSSKKLLLSDSGFYLCAWTLNTEAFFGQGTRLTVV.

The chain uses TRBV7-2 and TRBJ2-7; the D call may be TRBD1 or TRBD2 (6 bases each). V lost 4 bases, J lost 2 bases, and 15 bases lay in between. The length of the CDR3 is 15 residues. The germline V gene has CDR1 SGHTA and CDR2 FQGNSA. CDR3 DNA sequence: TGTGCCAGCAGCTGGTACGTGGGGGGCGCCTACGAGCAGTACTTC. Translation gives CASSWYVGGAYEQYF.

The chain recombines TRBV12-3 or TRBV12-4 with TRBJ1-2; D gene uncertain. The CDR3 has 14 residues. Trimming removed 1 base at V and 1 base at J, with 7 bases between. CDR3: CASSLGIFNYGYTF. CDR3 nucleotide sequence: TGTGCCAGCAGTTTAGGCATTTTTAACTATGGCTACACCTTC.

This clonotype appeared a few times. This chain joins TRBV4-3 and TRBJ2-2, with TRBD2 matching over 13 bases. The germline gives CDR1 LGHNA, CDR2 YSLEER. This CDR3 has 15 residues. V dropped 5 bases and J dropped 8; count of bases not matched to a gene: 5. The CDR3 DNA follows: TGCGCCAGCAGCGAACTAGCGGGGGGGCTAGGGGAGCTGTTTTTT. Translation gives CASSELAGGLGELFF.

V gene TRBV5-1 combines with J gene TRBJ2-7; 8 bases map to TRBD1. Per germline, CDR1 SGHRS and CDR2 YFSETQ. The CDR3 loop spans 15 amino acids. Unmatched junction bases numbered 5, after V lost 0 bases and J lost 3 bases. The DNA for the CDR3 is TGCGCCAGCAGCTTGGAGGGACAGGCAAACTACGAGCAGTACTTC. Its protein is CASSLEGQANYEQYF.

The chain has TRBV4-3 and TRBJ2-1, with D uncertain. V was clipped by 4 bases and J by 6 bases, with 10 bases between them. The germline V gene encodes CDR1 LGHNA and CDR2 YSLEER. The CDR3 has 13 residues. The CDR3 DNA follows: TGCGCCAGCAGCCTAGAGACCATCAATGAGCAGTTCTTC. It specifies CASSLETINEQFF.

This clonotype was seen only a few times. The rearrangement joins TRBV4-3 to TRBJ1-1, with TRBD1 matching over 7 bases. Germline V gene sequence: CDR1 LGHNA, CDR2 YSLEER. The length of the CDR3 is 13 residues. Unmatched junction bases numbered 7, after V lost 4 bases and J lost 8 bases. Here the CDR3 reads CASSLDREWEAFF. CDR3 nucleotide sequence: TGCGCCAGCAGCCTCGACAGGGAATGGGAAGCTTTCTTT.

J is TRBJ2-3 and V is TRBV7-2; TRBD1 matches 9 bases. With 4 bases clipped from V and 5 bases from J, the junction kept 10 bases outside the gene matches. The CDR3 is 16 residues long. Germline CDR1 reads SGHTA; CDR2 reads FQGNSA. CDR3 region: CASSWGQGTVRDTQYF. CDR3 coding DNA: TGTGCCAGCAGCTGGGGACAGGGCACGGTGAGAGATACGCAGTATTTT. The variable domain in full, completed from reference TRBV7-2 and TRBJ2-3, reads GAGVSQSPSNKVTEKGKDVELRCDPISGHTALYWYRQSLGQGLEFLIYFQGNSAPDKSGLPSDRFSAERTGGSVSTLTIQRTQQEDSAVYLCASSWGQGTVRDTQYFGPGTRLTVL.

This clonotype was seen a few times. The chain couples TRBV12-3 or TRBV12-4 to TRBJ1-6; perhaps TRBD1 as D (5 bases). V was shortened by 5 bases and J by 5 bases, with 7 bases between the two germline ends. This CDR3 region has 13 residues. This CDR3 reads CASSLGDNSPLHF. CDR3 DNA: TGTGCCAGCAGTCTAGGGGATAATTCACCCCTCCACTTT.